Following are 6 T cell receptor beta chains from one sample sequenced in a study of shared clonotypes between healthy human individuals. The repertoire was sequenced with immunoSEQ multiplex PCR; TCRdb's copy has only in-frame clones and lacks some. The repertoire consists of roughly 1 million clones, with around 75% occurring once and the leading ten covering over 1.3%. Sequencing was performed on memory CD4+ T cells sorted from blood. Subset in this sample: CD45RA-negative fraction. These receptors originate from a man aged 18 to 29 in good health.

This sequence joins TRBV11-2 and TRBJ2-5; 8 bases line up with TRBD2. With 5 bases clipped from V and 7 bases from J, the junction kept 6 bases outside the gene matches. The CDR3 length is 13 residues. Germline V gene data show CDR1 as SGHAT and CDR2 as FQNNGV. DNA of the CDR3: TGTGCCAGCAGCCCGAACGGGGGGGGGACCCAGTACTTC. The encoded protein is CASSPNGGGTQYF. Filled out from reference TRBV11-2 and TRBJ2-5, the complete variable domain reads EAGVAQSPRYKIIEKRQSVAFWCNPISGHATLYWYQQILGQGPKLLIQFQNNGVVDDSQLPKDRFSAERLKGVDSTLKIQPAKLEDSAVYLCASSPNGGGTQYFGPGTRLLVL.

The table lists this clone with a few counts. The V and J genes are TRBV5-5 and TRBJ2-7; TRBD1 agrees at 7 bases. The CDR3 loop spans 14 amino acids. Looked up from germline, CDR1 is SGHKS and CDR2 is YYEKEE (reference sequence). The V segment lost 2 bases and the J segment 7 bases; nucleotides outside the gene matches: 9. The CDR3 region is CASSFTGVTREQYF. CDR3 nucleotide sequence: TGTGCCAGCAGCTTTACAGGGGTAACTCGGGAGCAGTACTTC.

Notes on this clone: The sample has other DNA sequences that encode this CDR3 too. The chain employs TRBV6-1 and TRBJ1-1; D is uncertain. Germline loops: CDR1 MNHNS, CDR2 SASEGT. The CDR3 covers 13 residues. The ends were cut back, 4 bases at V and 1 base at J, with 7 bases in the middle. The CDR3 DNA reads TGTGCCAGCAGTGCCACGCGGAACACTGAAGCTTTCTTT. This translates into CASSATRNTEAFF.

The V and J genes are TRBV28 and TRBJ2-3; no reliable D call. From germline, CDR1 is MDHEN and CDR2 SYDVKM. The CDR3 spans 14 residues. V lost 2 bases to trimming and J lost 2 bases, with 8 bases between them. The CDR3 protein is CASSLARTTDTQYF. In DNA, the CDR3 is TGTGCCAGCAGTTTAGCCAGGACCACAGATACGCAGTATTTT.

The chain combines TRBV5-5 with TRBJ2-5; tentative D call: TRBD2 (5 bases). Trimming pared 0 bases from V and 2 bases from J, leaving 14 bases between. Germline loops: CDR1 SGHKS, CDR2 YYEKEE (reference sequence). CDR3 length: 16 amino acids. CDR3 DNA: TGTGCCAGCAGCTTGGACCCCGCGGGTAAACAAGAGACCCAGTACTTC. Its translation is CASSLDPAGKQETQYF.

This clone was observed once. The V call is TRBV5-1, the J call TRBJ1-4, with D tentatively TRBD1 (5 bases). V lost 6 bases, J lost 8 bases, and 17 bases lay in between. CDR1 is SGHRS and CDR2 is YFSETQ in the germline V gene. The CDR3 is made up of 14 amino acids. The CDR3 nucleotides are TGCGCCAGCACCCGACAGACCTTAGACGAAAAACTGTTTTTT. Protein: CASTRQTLDEKLFF. The complete variable domain, with remaining parts taken from reference TRBV5-1 and TRBJ1-4, reads KAGVTQTPRYLIKTRGQQVTLSCSPISGHRSVSWYQQTPGQGLQFLFEYFSETQRNKGNFPGRFSGRQFSNSRSEMNVSTLELGDSALYLCASTRQTLDEKLFFGSGTQLSVL.